The clone carrying this T cell receptor beta chain was counted a few times. At deep level, the assay was performed. The authors split each subset's genomic DNA evenly across several immunoSEQ plates. This table comes from immunoSEQ multiplex PCR, and its TCRdb copy is limited to in-frame clones, with some not included. The sample consists of about 530,000 clones, roughly 79% of them appearing once. The unsorted samples took tens of millions of PBMCs to get genomic DNA. This sample stems from a study of shared clonotypes between healthy human individuals. Across the study: Aged 18 to 49, the donors were a couple of women and a few men.

Trimming cost V 4 bases and J 11 bases; bases outside gene matches: 12. The germline V gene has CDR1 SQVTM and CDR2 ANQGSEA. The CDR3 has 14 residues. The chain is built from TRBV29-1 and TRBJ2-1, with 9 bases that match TRBD2. The TCR sequence derives from a woman aged 40 to 50 in good health. Some clones in this sample may be carry-over from other donors' samples. Sequencing input: PBMCs. CDR3 bases: TGCAGCGTTGTTTTTAGCGGGAGAGCTAACAAGCAGTTCTTC. Translating gives CSVVFSGRANKQFF.